This record concerns one TCR beta chain sequence. Its target is unknown. The V segment lost 3 bases and the J segment 4 bases; nucleotides outside the gene matches: 9. Per the germline V gene, CDR1 is SGHRS and CDR2 is YFSETQ. The CDR3 runs to 15 residues. The entry originates in a study of T cell responses to AZD1222 COVID-19 vaccine. Study-level results: At 160-218 and 743-854, vaccine-associated CD4 TCRs were dominant, and they spanned spike. Possibly, clonal diversity was underestimated; donors were largely white British and included more females. Recipients of AZD1222 seropositive at baseline numbered only 6 or 7. Compared with day 0, the breadth and depth of the Spike-specific TCR repertoire rose significantly after two doses of AZD1222.

Repertoires were generated with immunoSEQ multiplex PCR, while TCRdb's copy carries only in-frame clones and drops some. The sample records around 130,000 clones, about 86% being singletons. This sequence was found in an adult in good health. J is TRBJ2-7 and V is TRBV5-1; TRBD1 aligns across 8 bases. The sequencing used peripheral blood, collected on day 0 of AZD1222 vaccination. The CDR3 DNA follows: TGCGCCAGCAGCTCAGGACAGGGTAGTGTGTACGAGCAGTACTTC. This sequence encodes CASSSGQGSVYEQYF.